Each of the 9 T cell receptor beta chains below was sequenced from the same sample in a study of early T cells in non-severe SARS-CoV-2 infection (dated by TCRdb to the early 2020s). The protocol used for the library was 5' RACE. Instrument used: NextSeq 500. Through fastp at Q25 and MiXCR, TCRdb rebuilt clones from the public reads, retaining in-frame beta chains. Under each unique CDR3 protein, matching rows form one entry showing the most common genes and DNA. The sample records about 54,000 distinct CDR3 sequences, under 7.5% of which are singletons. The ten largest clones represent about 5.8% of the sample. Sequencing was performed on whole blood, taken at baseline. Receptors originate from an adult who was a healthcare worker with PCR-confirmed SARS-CoV-2 infection or an uninfected control (not recorded which).

V usage is TRBV7-2 and J usage is TRBJ2-7; unclear D gene. The V end lost 2 bases, the J end lost 2 bases, and 13 bases lay between the germline ends. This CDR3 has 15 amino acids. Germline V CDR1 and CDR2: SGHTA, FQGNSA. Here the CDR3 DNA reads TGTGCCAGCAGCTTAAGTTTTGGACGGACCTACGAGCAGTACTTC. Translated, it gives CASSLSFGRTYEQYF.

This clonotype was observed a handful of times. The chain recombines TRBV7-3 with TRBJ2-2, with D perhaps matching TRBD1 (5 bases). Per germline, CDR1 SGHTA and CDR2 FQGTGA. With 5 bases removed from V and 5 bases from J, the gap between germline ends came to 18 bases. The CDR3 runs to 16 residues. In DNA form, the CDR3 reads TGTGCCAGCAGCCCCCCTGGGGCAGACTTAACCGGGGAGCTGTTTTTT. Encoded protein: CASSPPGADLTGELFF.

In DNA form, the CDR3 reads TGCGCCAGCAGCCTTATCTCCCGAAGGGGGCGATGGTATGGCTACACCTTC. Its translation: CASSLISRRGRWYGYTF. V usage is TRBV4-3 and J usage is TRBJ1-2; 7 bases are a match to TRBD1. The CDR3 consists of 17 residues. Per the germline V gene, CDR1 is LGHNA and CDR2 is YSLEER. V lost 4 bases to trimming and J lost 5 bases; unmatched junction nucleotides: 16.

In its sample, this clonotype was seen many times. The rearrangement links TRBV21-1 to TRBJ1-5. TRBV21-1 is a listed pseudogene. The CDR3 extends over 16 amino acids. The DNA of the CDR3 is TGTGCCAGCAGCAAAGGGAAGGTGGAGCTCCATCAGCCCCAGCATTTT. Translating it yields CASSKGKVELHQPQHF.

V usage is TRBV7-9 and J usage is TRBJ2-7; no clear D gene. The CDR3 is 12 amino acids. Germline CDR1 SEHNR, CDR2 FQNEAQ (reference sequence). The V end lost 3 bases, the J end lost 4 bases, and 7 bases lay between the germline ends. The CDR3 DNA reads as TGTGCCAGCAGCTTGACCTGGTACGAGCAGTACTTC. It is translated as CASSLTWYEQYF. Full variable domain (remainder filled in from reference TRBV7-9 and TRBJ2-7): DTGVSQNPRHKITKRGQNVTFRCDPISEHNRLYWYRQTLGQGPEFLTYFQNEAQLEKSRLLSDRFSAERPKGSFSTLEIQRTEQGDSAMYLCASSLTWYEQYFGPGTRLTVT.

This clonotype has a count of ten or more. V gene TRBV4-3 combines with J gene TRBJ2-7, with no clear D. Germline V gene data show CDR1 as LGHNA and CDR2 as YSLEER. There are 13 residues in the CDR3. Trimming pared 0 bases from V and 3 bases from J, leaving 6 bases between. CDR3 residues: CASSQEVGYEQYF. The CDR3 DNA reads TGCGCCAGCAGCCAAGAAGTAGGCTACGAGCAGTACTTC.

This clonotype was recorded a few times. This chain joins TRBV6-2 or TRBV6-3 and TRBJ2-6, with D hard to call. Germline-derived CDR1 and CDR2 are MNHEY and SVGEGT. Trimming left V 6 bases short and J 4 bases short, with 10 bases between. The CDR3 has 14 amino acids. CDR3 DNA: TGTGCCAGCAGCACGATTGGCGGGGCCAACGTCCTGACTTTC. Encoded protein: CASSTIGGANVLTF.

Of note for this clonotype: A much larger clone lies a single base off, so this may be a read error. The rearrangement uses TRBV4-2 and TRBJ2-3, with D possibly TRBD1 on 6 matching bases. Germline CDR1 reads LGHNA; CDR2 reads YNFKEQ. This CDR3 has 16 residues. CDR3 protein: CVSSQVRGWSQDTQYF. The DNA of the CDR3 is TGTGTCAGCAGCCAAGTTAGGGGGTGGAGCCAGGATACGCAGTATTTT.

This clonotype was seen repeatedly, ten times or more. V is TRBV9 and J is TRBJ2-2; D remains ambiguous. The CDR3 is made up of 17 amino acids. CDR1 and CDR2 (germline): SGDLS, YYNGEE. Trimming removed 6 bases from V and 0 bases from J, with 18 bases in between. CDR3 in amino acids: CASTPRELAANTGELFF. The CDR3 DNA reads as TGTGCCAGCACCCCCCGAGAGTTGGCGGCGAACACCGGGGAGCTGTTTTTT. Full variable domain (missing parts from reference TRBV9 and TRBJ2-2): DSGVTQTPKHLITATGQRVTLRCSPRSGDLSVYWYQQSLDQGLQFLIQYYNGEERAKGNILERFSAQQFPDLHSELNLSSLELGDSALYFCASTPRELAANTGELFFGEGSRLTVL.